These T cell receptor beta chains were read from a single sample in a study of T cell responses to AZD1222 COVID-19 vaccine. Assay: immunoSEQ multiplex PCR; the TCRdb copy retains only in-frame clones and omits some. The sample lists about 130,000 clones, 93% occurring once. The input for sequencing was peripheral blood, taken on day 0 of AZD1222 vaccination. Receptor source: an adult in good health. Both conserved end residues are part of each CDR3. Fields, in order: V gene, J gene, CDR3 length, D gene, clone size, CDR3 DNA, CDR3 protein. The D gene is left open where the match is weak. Part of the rows lack a size; the others show once, few, many or a class for expanded clones.

v_call: TRBV30; j_call: TRBJ2-1; cdr3_length: 11; d_call: -; clone_size: -; cdr3_nt: TGTGCCTGGAGGTTCCGTTATGAGCAGTTCTTC; cdr3_aa: CAWRFRYEQFF
v_call: TRBV5-6; j_call: TRBJ1-5; cdr3_length: 13; d_call: TRBD1; clone_size: -; cdr3_nt: TGTGCCAGCAGCTCGGACAGGATGAAGCCCCAGCATTTT; cdr3_aa: CASSSDRMKPQHF
v_call: TRBV6-4; j_call: TRBJ1-2; cdr3_length: 10; d_call: -; clone_size: -; cdr3_nt: TGTGCCACCACGGGGATGGGCTACACCTTC; cdr3_aa: CATTGMGYTF
v_call: TRBV9; j_call: TRBJ1-2; cdr3_length: 15; d_call: -; clone_size: -; cdr3_nt: TGTGCCAGCAGCGGCCGATGGGCGCGCGGCTATGGCTACACCTTC; cdr3_aa: CASSGRWARGYGYTF
v_call: TRBV6-1; j_call: TRBJ1-2; cdr3_length: 16; d_call: -; clone_size: -; cdr3_nt: TGTGCCAGCAGTGAAGCGCTTGTCCGCCGCCCCAGTGGCTACACCTTC; cdr3_aa: CASSEALVRRPSGYTF
v_call: TRBV4-2; j_call: TRBJ1-3; cdr3_length: 15; d_call: -; clone_size: -; cdr3_nt: TGTGCCAGCAGCCAAGAGGAAATGGGCCGGAACACCATATATTTT; cdr3_aa: CASSQEEMGRNTIYF
v_call: TRBV28; j_call: TRBJ2-1; cdr3_length: 13; d_call: -; clone_size: -; cdr3_nt: TGTGCCAGCAGCCCCGGTAGACACAATGAGCAGTTCTTC; cdr3_aa: CASSPGRHNEQFF
v_call: TRBV28; j_call: TRBJ2-5; cdr3_length: 14; d_call: TRBD1; clone_size: -; cdr3_nt: TGTGCCAGCAGTCCATGGGACAGCCAAGAGACCCAGTACTTC; cdr3_aa: CASSPWDSQETQYF
v_call: TRBV11-2; j_call: TRBJ2-7; cdr3_length: 17; d_call: TRBD1; clone_size: -; cdr3_nt: TGTGCCAGCAGCTCAAACTTGGACAGGGGCATATCCTACGAGCAGTACTTC; cdr3_aa: CASSSNLDRGISYEQYF
v_call: TRBV12-3/TRBV12-4; j_call: TRBJ1-2; cdr3_length: 12; d_call: -; clone_size: few; cdr3_nt: TGTGCCAGCAGTTTAAACCTCTATGGCTACACCTTC; cdr3_aa: CASSLNLYGYTF
v_call: TRBV28; j_call: TRBJ2-7; cdr3_length: 14; d_call: -; clone_size: -; cdr3_nt: TGTGCCAGCAGGCTTGAGACAGGCACCTACGAGCAGTACTTC; cdr3_aa: CASRLETGTYEQYF
v_call: TRBV11-2; j_call: TRBJ1-5; cdr3_length: 17; d_call: TRBD1; clone_size: once; cdr3_nt: TGTGCCAGCAGCTTACGTGGGACAGGTTTAGGCAATCAGCCCCAGCATTTT; cdr3_aa: CASSLRGTGLGNQPQHF
v_call: TRBV19; j_call: TRBJ2-2; cdr3_length: 15; d_call: -; clone_size: once; cdr3_nt: TGTGCCAGTAGTATCTGGGGGCGCGGCACCGGGGAGCTGTTTTTT; cdr3_aa: CASSIWGRGTGELFF
v_call: TRBV6-6; j_call: TRBJ2-7; cdr3_length: 15; d_call: -; clone_size: once; cdr3_nt: TGTGCCAGCAGTTACTCGAATGGAGAGGCGTACGAGCAGTACTTC; cdr3_aa: CASSYSNGEAYEQYF
v_call: TRBV27; j_call: TRBJ1-1; cdr3_length: 13; d_call: -; clone_size: -; cdr3_nt: TGTGCCAGCAGGGGAACAGGGAGGACTGAAGCTTTCTTT; cdr3_aa: CASRGTGRTEAFF
v_call: TRBV28; j_call: TRBJ2-1; cdr3_length: 17; d_call: -; clone_size: -; cdr3_nt: TGTGCCAGCAGTCTACCGAGGTCACAGGGACCCTACAATGAGCAGTTCTTC; cdr3_aa: CASSLPRSQGPYNEQFF
v_call: TRBV13; j_call: TRBJ2-5; cdr3_length: 16; d_call: TRBD2; clone_size: -; cdr3_nt: TGTGCCAGCAGCAGTGGGACTAGCGGGAGTGGGCGGACCCAGTACTTC; cdr3_aa: CASSSGTSGSGRTQYF
v_call: TRBV6-5; j_call: TRBJ1-1; cdr3_length: 15; d_call: -; clone_size: -; cdr3_nt: TGTGCCAGCAGTCGGGTGAGCAGGGCAGACACTGAAGCTTTCTTT; cdr3_aa: CASSRVSRADTEAFF
v_call: TRBV7-9; j_call: TRBJ1-5; cdr3_length: 12; d_call: -; clone_size: -; cdr3_nt: TGTGCCAGCAGCTCCGGGAATCAGCCCCAGCATTTT; cdr3_aa: CASSSGNQPQHF
v_call: TRBV4-1; j_call: TRBJ2-4; cdr3_length: 18; d_call: TRBD2; clone_size: -; cdr3_nt: TGCGCCAGCAGCCAACCGGGACTAGCGGCAGTAGCCAAAAACATTCAGTACTTC; cdr3_aa: CASSQPGLAAVAKNIQYF
v_call: TRBV12-3/TRBV12-4; j_call: TRBJ2-3; cdr3_length: 11; d_call: -; clone_size: -; cdr3_nt: TGTGCCAGCAGAAGCACAGATACGCAGTATTTT; cdr3_aa: CASRSTDTQYF
v_call: TRBV30; j_call: TRBJ1-6; cdr3_length: 13; d_call: -; clone_size: -; cdr3_nt: TGTGCCTGGAGTGTCTATGGGAATTCACCCCTCCACTTT; cdr3_aa: CAWSVYGNSPLHF
v_call: TRBV19; j_call: TRBJ2-7; cdr3_length: 14; d_call: -; clone_size: -; cdr3_nt: TGTGCCAGTAGTCGGGGACACGTCTCCTACGAGCAGTACTTC; cdr3_aa: CASSRGHVSYEQYF
v_call: TRBV4-1; j_call: TRBJ2-5; cdr3_length: 17; d_call: TRBD1; clone_size: -; cdr3_nt: TGCGCCAGCAGCCAAGGTAACAGGGGGAATCTTCAAGAGACCCAGTACTTC; cdr3_aa: CASSQGNRGNLQETQYF
v_call: TRBV7-9; j_call: TRBJ1-2; cdr3_length: 12; d_call: -; clone_size: -; cdr3_nt: TGTGCCAGCAGCTTAATAACGTGGGGCTACACCTTC; cdr3_aa: CASSLITWGYTF
v_call: TRBV30; j_call: TRBJ2-1; cdr3_length: 19; d_call: TRBD2; clone_size: -; cdr3_nt: TGTGCCTGGAAGGGAGCGTCTCGCGGGAGGGGGAGGGCTCACAATGAGCAGTTCTTC; cdr3_aa: CAWKGASRGRGRAHNEQFF
v_call: TRBV2; j_call: TRBJ2-1; cdr3_length: 15; d_call: TRBD2; clone_size: -; cdr3_nt: TGTGCCAGCAGTGAAGGGCTAGCGGCCTACAATGAGCAGTTCTTC; cdr3_aa: CASSEGLAAYNEQFF
v_call: TRBV7-8; j_call: TRBJ2-3; cdr3_length: 16; d_call: TRBD2; clone_size: -; cdr3_nt: TGTGCCAGCAGCATGGGACTAGCGGGAGAGGCAGATACGCAGTATTTT; cdr3_aa: CASSMGLAGEADTQYF
v_call: TRBV5-1; j_call: TRBJ1-1; cdr3_length: 17; d_call: TRBD1; clone_size: -; cdr3_nt: TGCGCCAGCAGCTCACCTACCGAGGACAGGCTGAACACTGAAGCTTTCTTT; cdr3_aa: CASSSPTEDRLNTEAFF
v_call: TRBV20-1; j_call: TRBJ2-3; cdr3_length: 18; d_call: TRBD2; clone_size: -; cdr3_nt: TGCAGTGCTAGTCCAGGGGGTCTAGCGGGATCTAGCACAGATACGCAGTATTTT; cdr3_aa: CSASPGGLAGSSTDTQYF
v_call: TRBV5-1; j_call: TRBJ2-3; cdr3_length: 14; d_call: -; clone_size: -; cdr3_nt: TGCGCCAGCAGCTTGGAAGGGGTAACAGATACGCAGTATTTT; cdr3_aa: CASSLEGVTDTQYF
v_call: TRBV7-9; j_call: TRBJ1-2; cdr3_length: 19; d_call: TRBD1; clone_size: -; cdr3_nt: TGTGCCAGCAGCCCCCAACCCGGGACAGGGGACTACTTTAACTATGGCTACACCTTC; cdr3_aa: CASSPQPGTGDYFNYGYTF
v_call: TRBV9; j_call: TRBJ1-3; cdr3_length: 18; d_call: -; clone_size: -; cdr3_nt: TGTGCCAGCAGCGTAGAAATCGGGTCCGCCAGCTCTGGAAACACCATATATTTT; cdr3_aa: CASSVEIGSASSGNTIYF
v_call: TRBV12-3/TRBV12-4; j_call: TRBJ2-7; cdr3_length: 13; d_call: -; clone_size: -; cdr3_nt: TGTGCCAGCAGTTTCGAGGTGACCTACGAGCAGTACTTC; cdr3_aa: CASSFEVTYEQYF
v_call: TRBV11-3; j_call: TRBJ2-1; cdr3_length: 16; d_call: TRBD2; clone_size: -; cdr3_nt: TGTGCCAGCAGCTTAGACGGGAGGGCCGGTTGGGGTGAGCAGTTCTTC; cdr3_aa: CASSLDGRAGWGEQFF
v_call: TRBV14; j_call: TRBJ2-7; cdr3_length: 16; d_call: TRBD2; clone_size: -; cdr3_nt: TGTGCCAGCAGCCAAGGGCTAGCGGGAGAACCGCGGGAGCAGTACTTC; cdr3_aa: CASSQGLAGEPREQYF
v_call: TRBV7-2; j_call: TRBJ1-5; cdr3_length: 15; d_call: TRBD1; clone_size: -; cdr3_nt: TGTGCCAGCAGCATCGATACCGACAGGGATCAGCCCCAGCATTTT; cdr3_aa: CASSIDTDRDQPQHF
v_call: TRBV7-9; j_call: TRBJ2-4; cdr3_length: 14; d_call: TRBD1; clone_size: -; cdr3_nt: TGTGCCAGCAGCCCCGGACAGGGCGAAAACATTCAGTACTTC; cdr3_aa: CASSPGQGENIQYF
v_call: TRBV18; j_call: TRBJ2-7; cdr3_length: 14; d_call: -; clone_size: few; cdr3_nt: TGTGCCAGCTCACCGAAGTTGGCCTCATACGAGCAGTACTTC; cdr3_aa: CASSPKLASYEQYF
v_call: TRBV30; j_call: TRBJ1-5; cdr3_length: 12; d_call: -; clone_size: -; cdr3_nt: TGTGCCTGGACCGGGGATTCGGAGGCCCAGCATTTT; cdr3_aa: CAWTGDSEAQHF
v_call: TRBV6-5; j_call: TRBJ1-4; cdr3_length: 15; d_call: -; clone_size: -; cdr3_nt: TGTGCCAGCAGTTACTCGGGCCCGCTAACTGAAAAACTGTTTTTT; cdr3_aa: CASSYSGPLTEKLFF
v_call: TRBV7-9; j_call: TRBJ2-5; cdr3_length: 15; d_call: -; clone_size: -; cdr3_nt: TGTGCCAGCAGCATATACGGGGGAACGGGGGAGACCCAGTACTTC; cdr3_aa: CASSIYGGTGETQYF
v_call: TRBV11-2; j_call: TRBJ2-1; cdr3_length: 14; d_call: -; clone_size: -; cdr3_nt: TGTGCCAGCAGCCCCCTTTCTAGCTGGCATGAGCAGTTCTTC; cdr3_aa: CASSPLSSWHEQFF
v_call: TRBV18; j_call: TRBJ1-3; cdr3_length: 15; d_call: TRBD1; clone_size: -; cdr3_nt: TGTGCCAGCTCACGGACAGGGACAGATGGAAACACCATATATTTT; cdr3_aa: CASSRTGTDGNTIYF